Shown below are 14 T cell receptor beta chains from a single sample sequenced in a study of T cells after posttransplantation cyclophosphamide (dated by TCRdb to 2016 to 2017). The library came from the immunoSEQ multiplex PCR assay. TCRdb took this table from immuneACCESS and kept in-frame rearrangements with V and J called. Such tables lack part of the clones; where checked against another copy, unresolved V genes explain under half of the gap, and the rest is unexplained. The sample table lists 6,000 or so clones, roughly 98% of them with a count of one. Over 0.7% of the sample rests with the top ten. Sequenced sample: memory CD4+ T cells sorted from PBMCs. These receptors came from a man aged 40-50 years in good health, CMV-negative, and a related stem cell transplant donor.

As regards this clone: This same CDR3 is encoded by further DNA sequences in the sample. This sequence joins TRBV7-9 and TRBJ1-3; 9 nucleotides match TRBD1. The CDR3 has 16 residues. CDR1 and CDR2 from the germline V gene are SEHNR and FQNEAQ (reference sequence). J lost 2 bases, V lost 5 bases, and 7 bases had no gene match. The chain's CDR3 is CASSLLWTGAGNTIYF. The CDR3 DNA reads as TGTGCCAGCAGCCTATTATGGACAGGGGCTGGAAACACCATATATTTT.

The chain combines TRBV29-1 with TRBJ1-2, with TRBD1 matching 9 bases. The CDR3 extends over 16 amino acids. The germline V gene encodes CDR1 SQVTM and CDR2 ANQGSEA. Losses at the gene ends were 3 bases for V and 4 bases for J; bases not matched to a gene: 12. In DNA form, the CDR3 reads TGCAGCGTTGACGTGGGGTCGGGACAGGGAACCTATGGCTACACCTTC. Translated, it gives CSVDVGSGQGTYGYTF. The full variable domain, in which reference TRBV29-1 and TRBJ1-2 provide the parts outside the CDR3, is SAVISQKPSRDICQRGTSLTIQCQVDSQVTMMFWYRQQPGQSLTLIATANQGSEATYESGFVIDKFPISRPNLTFSTLTVSNMSPEDSSIYLCSVDVGSGQGTYGYTFGSGTRLTVV.

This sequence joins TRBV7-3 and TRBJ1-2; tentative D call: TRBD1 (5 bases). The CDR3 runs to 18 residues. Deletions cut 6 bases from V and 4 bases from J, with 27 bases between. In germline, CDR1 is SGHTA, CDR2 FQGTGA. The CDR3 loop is CASRNTRTWRKESYGYTF. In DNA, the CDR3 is TGTGCCAGCAGGAACACCCGGACATGGCGAAAGGAGAGCTATGGCTACACCTTC.

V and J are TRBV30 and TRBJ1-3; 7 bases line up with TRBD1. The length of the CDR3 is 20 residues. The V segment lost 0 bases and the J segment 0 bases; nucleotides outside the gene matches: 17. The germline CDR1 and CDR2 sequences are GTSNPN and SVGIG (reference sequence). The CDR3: CAWSVLLSAGGYLSGNTIYF. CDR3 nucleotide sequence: TGTGCCTGGAGTGTATTGCTGTCGGCAGGGGGATACCTCTCTGGAAACACCATATATTTT. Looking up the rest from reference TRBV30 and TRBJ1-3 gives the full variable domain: SQTIHQWPATLVQPVGSPLSLECTVEGTSNPNLYWYRQAAGRGLQLLFYSVGIGQISSEVPQNLSASRPQDRQFILSSKKLLLSDSGFYLCAWSVLLSAGGYLSGNTIYFGEGSWLTVV.

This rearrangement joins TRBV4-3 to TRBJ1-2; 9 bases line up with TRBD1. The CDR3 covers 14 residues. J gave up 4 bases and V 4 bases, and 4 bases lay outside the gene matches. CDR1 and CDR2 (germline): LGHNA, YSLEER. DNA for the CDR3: TGCGCCAGCAGCCCGGGACAGGGTCCCTATGGCTACACCTTC. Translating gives CASSPGQGPYGYTF.

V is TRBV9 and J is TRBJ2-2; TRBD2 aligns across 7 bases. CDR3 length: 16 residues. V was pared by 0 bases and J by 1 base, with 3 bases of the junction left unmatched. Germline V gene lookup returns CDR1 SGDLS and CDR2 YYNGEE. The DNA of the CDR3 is TGTGCCAGCAGCGTAGGGGCTAGCGGGAACACCGGGGAGCTGTTTTTT. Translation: CASSVGASGNTGELFF.

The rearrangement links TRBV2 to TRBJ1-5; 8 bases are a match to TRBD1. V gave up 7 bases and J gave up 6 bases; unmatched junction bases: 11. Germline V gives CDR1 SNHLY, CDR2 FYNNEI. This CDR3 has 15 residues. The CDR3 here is CASIAGAGGGQPQHF. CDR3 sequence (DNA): TGTGCCAGCATCGCAGGGGCAGGGGGCGGTCAGCCCCAGCATTTT.

The CDR3 DNA reads as TGTGCCAGCAGCTTTCTGGTCCGGTCGGAGACCCAGTACTTC. Protein sequence: CASSFLVRSETQYF. This sequence joins TRBV5-4 and TRBJ2-5; no firm D call. The germline V gene encodes CDR1 SGHNT and CDR2 YYREEE (reference sequence). The CDR3 sequence is 14 residues long. V was clipped by 2 bases and J by 5 bases, with 13 bases between them. Together with reference TRBV5-4 and TRBJ2-5, the CDR3 gives the full variable domain: ETGVTQSPTHLIKTRGQQVTLRCSSQSGHNTVSWYQQALGQGPQFIFQYYREEENGRGNFPPRFSGLQFPNYSSELNVNALELDDSALYLCASSFLVRSETQYFGPGTRLLVL.

CDR3 sequence reads: CASSRGGDRYEQYF. DNA of the CDR3: TGTGCCAGCAGCCGGGGAGGGGATCGCTACGAGCAGTACTTC. This rearrangement joins TRBV28 to TRBJ2-7; 7 nucleotides align to TRBD2. With 6 bases clipped from V and 3 bases from J, the junction kept 8 bases outside the gene matches. Germline lookup yields CDR1 MDHEN and CDR2 SYDVKM. The length of the CDR3 is 14 residues.

The CDR3 DNA sequence: TGTGCCAGTAGGATGACAGGGTCGGACGAAAAACTGTTTTTT. Its translation: CASRMTGSDEKLFF. The J gene is TRBJ1-4, the V gene TRBV19; 7 bases line up with TRBD1. Unmatched junction bases numbered 9, after V lost 6 bases and J lost 8 bases. Germline loops: CDR1 LNHDA, CDR2 SQIVND (reference sequence). The CDR3 is 14 amino acids.

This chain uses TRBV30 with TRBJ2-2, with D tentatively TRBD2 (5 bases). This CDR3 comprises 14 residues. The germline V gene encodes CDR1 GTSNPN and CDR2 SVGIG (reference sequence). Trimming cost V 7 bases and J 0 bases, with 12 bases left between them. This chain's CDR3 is CASPLASNTGELFF. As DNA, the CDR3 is TGTGCCTCGCCATTAGCGTCGAACACCGGGGAGCTGTTTTTT.

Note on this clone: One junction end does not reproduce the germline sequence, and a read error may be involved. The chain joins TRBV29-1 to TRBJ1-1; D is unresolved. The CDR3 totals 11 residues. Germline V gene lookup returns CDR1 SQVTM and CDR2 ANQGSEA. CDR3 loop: CSVLTGSGSTF. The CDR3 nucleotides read TGCAGCGTTTTAACGGGGTCGGGTTCAACCTTT. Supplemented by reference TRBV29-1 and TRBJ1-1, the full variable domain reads SAVISQKPSRDICQRGTSLTIQCQVDSQVTMMFWYRQQPGQSLTLIATANQGSEATYESGFVIDKFPISRPNLTFSTLTVSNMSPEDSSIYLCSVLTGSGSTFGQGTRLTVV.

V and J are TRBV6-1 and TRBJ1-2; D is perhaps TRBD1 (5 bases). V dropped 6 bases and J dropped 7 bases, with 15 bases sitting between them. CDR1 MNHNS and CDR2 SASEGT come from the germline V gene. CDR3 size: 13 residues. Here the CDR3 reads CASSPGGGRGYTF. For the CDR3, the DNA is TGTGCCAGCAGCCCTGGGGGGGGACGTGGCTACACCTTC.

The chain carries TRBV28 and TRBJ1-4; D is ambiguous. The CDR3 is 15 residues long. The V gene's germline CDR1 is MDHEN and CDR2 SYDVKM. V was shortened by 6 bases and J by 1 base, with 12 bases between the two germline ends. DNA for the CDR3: TGTGCCAGCAGCCATGGGCGAAGAACTAATGAAAAACTGTTTTTT. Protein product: CASSHGRRTNEKLFF. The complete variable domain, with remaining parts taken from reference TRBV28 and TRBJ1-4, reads DVKVTQSSRYLVKRTGEKVFLECVQDMDHENMFWYRQDPGLGLRLIYFSYDVKMKEKGDIPEGYSVSREKKERFSLILESASTNQTSMYLCASSHGRRTNEKLFFGSGTQLSVL.